This passage covers 4 T cell receptor beta chains from one sample sequenced in a study of CD8+ T cells in alopecia areata. Extracted RNA was reverse transcribed into cDNA, the sequencing template. Repertoires were generated with immunoSEQ multiplex PCR, while TCRdb's copy carries only in-frame clones and drops some. The table includes some 240,000 clones, around 62% detected once. This specimen was CD4+ T cells sorted from blood, taken at week 0. The receptors shown here come from a human donor with alopecia areata.

V gene TRBV5-1 combines with J gene TRBJ1-2, with D maybe TRBD1 (5 bases). Trimming removed 4 bases at V and 7 bases at J, with 14 bases between. The CDR3 has 13 residues. Looked up from germline, CDR1 is SGHRS and CDR2 is YFSETQ. Here the CDR3 reads CASSPDTPLGYTF. The CDR3 DNA reads as TGCGCCAGCAGCCCGGACACCCCCCTTGGCTACACCTTC. The full variable domain, rest sourced from reference TRBV5-1 and TRBJ1-2, is KAGVTQTPRYLIKTRGQQVTLSCSPISGHRSVSWYQQTPGQGLQFLFEYFSETQRNKGNFPGRFSGRQFSNSRSEMNVSTLELGDSALYLCASSPDTPLGYTFGSGTRLTVV.

V gene TRBV29-1 combines with J gene TRBJ2-5, with a weak D call TRBD2 (6 bases). The J call is uncertain, as TRBJ2-7 better fits the DNA end. Germline V gene data show CDR1 as SQVTM and CDR2 as ANQGSEA. The CDR3 has 13 residues. CDR3: CSGSAGSSYEQYF. CDR3 sequence (DNA): TGCAGCGGTTCTGCCGGGAGCTCCTACGAGCAGTACTTC.

The chain has TRBV5-4 and TRBJ2-5, with D maybe TRBD1 (6 bases). Per the germline V gene, CDR1 is SGHNT and CDR2 is YYREEE (reference sequence). V was pared by 0 bases and J by 3 bases, with 6 bases between. The CDR3 is made up of 13 amino acids. The CDR3 loop is CASSLGTEETQYF. The DNA of the CDR3 is TGTGCCAGCAGCTTGGGGACAGAAGAGACCCAGTACTTC.

The chain has TRBV5-4 and TRBJ2-6; the D gene is possibly TRBD2 (6 bases). From germline, CDR1 is SGHNT and CDR2 YYREEE (reference sequence). Between the trimmed V and J ends, which lost 4 bases and 3 bases, there was a span of 20 bases. The CDR3 has 18 residues. CDR3 sequence reads: CASSPHGTAPHGANVLTF. CDR3 sequence (DNA): TGTGCCAGCAGCCCACATGGGACTGCCCCCCATGGGGCCAACGTCCTGACTTTC.